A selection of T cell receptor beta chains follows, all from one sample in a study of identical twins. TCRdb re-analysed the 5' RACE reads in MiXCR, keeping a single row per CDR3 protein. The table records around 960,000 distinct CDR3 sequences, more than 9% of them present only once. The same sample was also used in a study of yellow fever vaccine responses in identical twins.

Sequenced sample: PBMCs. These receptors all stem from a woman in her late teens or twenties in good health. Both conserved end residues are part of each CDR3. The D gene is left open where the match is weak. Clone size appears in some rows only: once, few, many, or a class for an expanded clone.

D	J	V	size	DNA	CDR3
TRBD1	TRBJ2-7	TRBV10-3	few	TGTGCCATCCGCCAGACAGGGGGCGAGTACGAGCAGTACTTC	CAIRQTGGEYEQYF
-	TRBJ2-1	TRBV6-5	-	TGTGCCAGCAGTTACCGCCGAGAGGGGGGGCACAATGAGCAGTTCTTC	CASSYRREGGHNEQFF
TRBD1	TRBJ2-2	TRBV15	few	TGTGCCACCAGCACGACAGGGCTTAGCGGGGAGCTGTTTTTT	CATSTTGLSGELFF
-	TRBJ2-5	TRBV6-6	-	TGTGCCAGCAGTTCCCCGTTTGGGGAGACCCAGTACTTC	CASSSPFGETQYF
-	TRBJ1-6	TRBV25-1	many	TGTGCCAGCAGTGGGTCGCACAATTCACCCCTCCACTTT	CASSGSHNSPLHF
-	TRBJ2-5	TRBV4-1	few	TGCGCCAGCAGCCAATTTTTACAGGAAGAGACCCAGTACTTC	CASSQFLQEETQYF
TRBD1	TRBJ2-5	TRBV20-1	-	TGCAGTGCCCGGGACAGGGTGGGAACAGAGACCCAGTACTTC	CSARDRVGTETQYF
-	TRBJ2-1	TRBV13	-	TGTGCCAGCAGCCATGACAGCAACAATGAGCAGTTCTTC	CASSHDSNNEQFF
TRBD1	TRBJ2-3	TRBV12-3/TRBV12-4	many	TGTGCCAGCAGTGGACAGGGGTTGACAGATACGCAGTATTTT	CASSGQGLTDTQYF
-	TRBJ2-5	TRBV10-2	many	TGCGCCAGCAGAGGTGTGACTAAAGAAGAGACCCAGTACTTC	CASRGVTKEETQYF
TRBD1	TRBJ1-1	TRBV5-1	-	TGCGCCAGCAGCCCGGACAGGGCAGGGAACACTGAAGCTTTCTTT	CASSPDRAGNTEAFF
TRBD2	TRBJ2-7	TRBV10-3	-	TGTGCCATCAGCCCCGGACTAGCGGGAGCGTACGAGCAGTACTTC	CAISPGLAGAYEQYF
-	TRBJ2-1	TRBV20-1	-	TGCAGTGCCTACTCCCAGGGTAATGAGCAGTTCTTC	CSAYSQGNEQFF
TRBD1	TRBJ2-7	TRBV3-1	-	TGTGCCAGCAGCCCCCGAGGCACAGGGGGCTCCTACGAGCAGTACTTC	CASSPRGTGGSYEQYF
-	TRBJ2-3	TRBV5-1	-	TGCGCCAGCAGCTTGGGATCTGGGACCAGCACAGATACGCAGTATTTT	CASSLGSGTSTDTQYF
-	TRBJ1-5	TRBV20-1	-	TGCAGTGCTAGGGAACAGGTTTCCAATCAGCCCCAGCATTTT	CSAREQVSNQPQHF
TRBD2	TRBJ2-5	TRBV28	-	TGTGCCAGCAGCCGAGGACTAGTGGGGGTCGGAGAGACCCAGTACTTC	CASSRGLVGVGETQYF
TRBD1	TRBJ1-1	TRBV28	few	TGTGCCAGCAGTCCACACAGGGGGCACACTGAAGCTTTCTTT	CASSPHRGHTEAFF
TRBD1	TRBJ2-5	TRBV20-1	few	TGCAGTGCTAGAGAGACTGACAGGGGTAGTAGGGAGACCCAGTACTTC	CSARETDRGSRETQYF
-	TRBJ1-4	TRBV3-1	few	TGTGCCAGCAGCCATACGACAAGTTCCATCACTAATGAAAAACTGTTTTTT	CASSHTTSSITNEKLFF
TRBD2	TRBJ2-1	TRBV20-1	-	TGCAGTGCTAGAGACGGACTAGCGGGGGTCACCCACAATGAGCAGTTCTTC	CSARDGLAGVTHNEQFF
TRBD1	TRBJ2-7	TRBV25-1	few	TGTGCCAGCAGTCGGACAGGGTCCCACTACGAGCAGTACTTC	CASSRTGSHYEQYF
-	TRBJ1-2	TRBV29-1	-	TGCAGCGTCCTTAGCGCTGTTGAGTATGGCTACACCTTC	CSVLSAVEYGYTF
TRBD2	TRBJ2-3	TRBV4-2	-	TGTGCCAGCAGCCGGGGACTAGCGGGAGGGGCCTACACAGATACGCAGTATTTT	CASSRGLAGGAYTDTQYF
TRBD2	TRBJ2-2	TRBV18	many	TGTGCCAGCTCACCACTAAGCGGGAAAAACACCGGGGAGCTGTTTTTT	CASSPLSGKNTGELFF
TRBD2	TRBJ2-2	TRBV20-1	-	TGCAGTGCTAGAGTTCCTAGCGGTAACACCGGGGAGCTGTTTTTT	CSARVPSGNTGELFF
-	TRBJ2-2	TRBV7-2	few	TGTGCCAGCAGCTTAAGGAGCGCCACGAACACCGGGGAGCTGTTTTTT	CASSLRSATNTGELFF